These 8 T cell receptor beta chains share one sample of origin, sequenced in a study of CD8+ T cells in alopecia areata. It was cDNA, reverse transcribed from extracted RNA, that served as the sequencing template. TCRdb's table, derived via immunoSEQ multiplex PCR, lists solely in-frame clones and lacks some. Here the sample spans roughly 140,000 clones, roughly 80% being singletons. Stated treatment: oral pan-JAK inhibitor, 5-10 mg twice daily. The sequencing here drew on CD8+ T cells sorted from blood, taken at week 4, from a patient treated with tofacitinib. The receptors here all came from a human donor with alopecia areata.

This clone came up a few times. The chain is built from TRBV29-1 and TRBJ2-4; possible D gene TRBD1, 5 bases. The CDR3 runs to 13 residues. Trimming left V 2 bases short and J 4 bases short, with 9 bases between. The germline V gene has CDR1 SQVTM and CDR2 ANQGSEA. The CDR3 DNA follows: TGCAGCGTTGAAACAGGCCATAAAAACATTCAGTACTTC. It codes for CSVETGHKNIQYF.

This chain uses TRBV7-9 with TRBJ1-2; 11 nucleotides match TRBD1. This CDR3 is 17 amino acids long. V dropped 2 bases and J dropped 4; count of bases not matched to a gene: 9. The germline gives CDR1 SEHNR, CDR2 FQNEAQ (reference sequence). This CDR3 is CASSLIRTGGSLYGYTF. CDR3 sequence (DNA): TGTGCCAGCAGCTTAATACGGACAGGGGGCTCCCTCTATGGCTACACCTTC.

This clone was recorded only once. The rearrangement links TRBV11-2 to TRBJ2-4; D is uncertain. Trimming removed 0 bases at V and 4 bases at J, with 10 bases between. The CDR3 has 15 amino acids. Germline loops: CDR1 SGHAT, CDR2 FQNNGV. This chain's CDR3 is CASSLDLPPKNIQYF. CDR3 DNA: TGTGCCAGCAGCTTAGACCTCCCCCCAAAAAACATTCAGTACTTC.

The V call is TRBV4-3, the J call TRBJ1-1, with D maybe TRBD1 (5 bases). Between the trimmed V and J ends, which lost 0 bases and 7 bases, there was a span of 15 bases. Germline V CDR1 and CDR2: LGHNA, YSLEER. This CDR3 region has 15 residues. CDR3 loop: CASSQDLITGGEAFF. The CDR3 nucleotides read TGCGCCAGCAGCCAAGACCTTATCACAGGTGGTGAAGCTTTCTTT.

CDR3 in amino acids: CSVPTSSYNEQFF. The CDR3 DNA reads as TGCAGCGTACCTACTAGCTCCTACAATGAGCAGTTCTTC. The gene calls are TRBV29-1 and TRBJ2-1; perhaps TRBD2 as D (5 bases). The germline V gene has CDR1 SQVTM and CDR2 ANQGSEA. Trimming cost V 6 bases and J 0 bases, with 9 bases left between them. The CDR3 totals 13 residues.

V usage is TRBV29-1 and J usage is TRBJ1-1; no clear D. The CDR3 is made up of 13 amino acids. Per the germline V gene, CDR1 is SQVTM and CDR2 is ANQGSEA. V was shortened by 7 bases and J by 0 bases, with 12 bases between the two germline ends. CDR3 sequence reads: CSAFTPLNTEAFF. CDR3 bases: TGCAGCGCCTTTACCCCTTTGAACACTGAAGCTTTCTTT.

Points on this clone: A junction end diverges from the germline sequence, so it may reflect a read error. This chain uses TRBV13 with TRBJ2-7, with 12 bases fitting TRBD2. Germline V gives CDR1 PRHDT, CDR2 FYEKMQ (reference sequence). This CDR3 region has 16 residues. This CDR3 reads CAGSMGTSGSSYEQYF. CDR3 nucleotides: TGTGCCGGCAGCATGGGGACTAGCGGGTCCTCCTACGAGCAGTACTTC.

This chain joins TRBV4-2 and TRBJ2-2, with D possibly matching TRBD2 (5 bases). From germline, CDR1 is LGHNA and CDR2 YNFKEQ. Trimming pared 0 bases from V and 8 bases from J, leaving 7 bases between. The length of the CDR3 is 13 residues. The CDR3: CASSQEGVGELFF. In DNA, the CDR3 is TGTGCCAGCAGCCAAGAGGGAGTGGGGGAGCTGTTTTTT.